Listed below are T cell receptor beta chains from one sample, sequenced in a study of shared clonotypes between healthy human individuals. The repertoire was sequenced with immunoSEQ multiplex PCR; TCRdb's copy has only in-frame clones and lacks some. The repertoire holds about 680,000 clones, roughly 70% seen once, with over 1.5% in the top ten. Sequenced sample: memory CD4+ T cells sorted from blood. The source is a woman aged 30 to 39 in good health. Each CDR3 is given with its conserved first and last residue. Only some rows state a clone size, as once, few, many or a class for expanded clones.

J: TRBJ2-1
V: TRBV30
size: -
CDR3: CAWSMITGDEQFF

J: TRBJ2-1
V: TRBV29-1
size: -
CDR3: CSVDGPSSYNEQFF

J: TRBJ1-1
V: TRBV6-1
size: -
CDR3: CASSESRQYTEAFF

J: TRBJ2-4
V: TRBV19
size: -
CDR3: CASSTLRGQIDF

J: TRBJ2-1
V: TRBV19
size: -
CDR3: CASKTSGSIVEQFF

J: TRBJ1-2
V: TRBV4-2
size: -
CDR3: CASSPRSRPNGGYGYTF

J: TRBJ2-5
V: TRBV5-4
size: -
CDR3: CASSSSGVETQYF

J: TRBJ2-5
V: TRBV30
size: medium-sized
CDR3: CAWSKEYQETQYF

J: TRBJ1-3
V: TRBV7-9
size: few
CDR3: CASSLGQPSSGNTIYF

J: TRBJ1-5
V: TRBV28
size: -
CDR3: CASSLHRVDQPQHF

J: TRBJ1-5
V: TRBV30
size: few
CDR3: CAWSVVQSGNQPQHF

J: -
V: TRBV30
size: -
CDR3: CAWGGLSYEQYF

J: TRBJ2-3
V: TRBV28
size: -
CDR3: CASSFPDHTDTQYF

J: TRBJ2-2
V: TRBV2
size: few
CDR3: CASSERTVRTTGELFF

J: TRBJ2-2
V: TRBV14
size: -
CDR3: CASSRGLAGHTGELFF

J: TRBJ2-3
V: TRBV5-1
size: -
CDR3: CASSLEREFVDTQYF

J: TRBJ2-7
V: TRBV6-5
size: -
CDR3: CASSPTSGGPYEQYF

J: TRBJ2-2
V: TRBV5-3
size: many
CDR3: CARSLTSENTGELFF

J: TRBJ2-1
V: TRBV29-1
size: -
CDR3: CSAAVYTNNEQFF

J: TRBJ2-1
V: TRBV5-1
size: -
CDR3: CASSLSSGAYNEQFF

J: TRBJ1-3
V: TRBV30
size: -
CDR3: CAWTVFAGNTIYF

J: TRBJ2-1
V: TRBV7-2
size: -
CDR3: CASSLGEWASGIYNEQFF

J: TRBJ2-7
V: TRBV5-1
size: -
CDR3: CASSLLTSGSSYEQYF

J: TRBJ2-5
V: TRBV28
size: -
CDR3: CASSFPVQETQYF

J: TRBJ2-7
V: TRBV11-2
size: -
CDR3: CASSTRWTGAGVYEQYF

J: TRBJ1-1
V: TRBV6-5
size: -
CDR3: CASSYGHPNTEAFF

J: TRBJ1-2
V: TRBV6-1
size: -
CDR3: CASSAQGGYGYTF

J: TRBJ2-5
V: TRBV5-1
size: -
CDR3: CASKQEETQYF

J: TRBJ2-5
V: TRBV28
size: -
CDR3: CASSHGTAGEETQYF

J: TRBJ1-2
V: TRBV28
size: -
CDR3: CARSFSIWGGRGIYGYTF

J: TRBJ2-5
V: TRBV28
size: -
CDR3: CASSRDRGRVETQYF

J: TRBJ1-1
V: TRBV6-5
size: -
CDR3: CASSTSGFNTEAFF

J: TRBJ2-2
V: TRBV4-1
size: -
CDR3: CASSQGLSPRSGELFF

J: TRBJ2-1
V: TRBV4-2
size: -
CDR3: CASSRPGTRLHNEQFF

J: -
V: TRBV2
size: once
CDR3: CASCSPVPYEQYF

J: TRBJ2-5
V: TRBV13
size: -
CDR3: CASSSRGFETQYF

J: TRBJ2-2
V: TRBV7-9
size: -
CDR3: CASSLYGHNTGELFF

J: TRBJ2-3
V: TRBV2
size: -
CDR3: CASSESSRGTQYF

J: TRBJ2-7
V: TRBV7-9
size: -
CDR3: CASSLGWGGRTGEQYF

J: TRBJ2-2
V: TRBV28
size: -
CDR3: CASNAGSGELFF

J: TRBJ2-7
V: TRBV7-2
size: -
CDR3: CASSLAGAFGF

J: TRBJ2-7
V: TRBV28
size: -
CDR3: CASSPYSGLAYEQYF

J: TRBJ2-1
V: TRBV27
size: -
CDR3: CASSLLDAGVNEQFF

J: TRBJ2-5
V: TRBV28
size: once
CDR3: CASSATGLAGETQYF

J: TRBJ2-5
V: TRBV18
size: -
CDR3: CASSPSTEETQYF

J: TRBJ1-2
V: TRBV28
size: -
CDR3: CASSFQRDTFTYGYTF

J: TRBJ1-4
V: TRBV28
size: -
CDR3: CASSSGFPVEKLFF

J: TRBJ2-5
V: TRBV27
size: -
CDR3: CASSSLSNQETQYF